These 21 T cell receptor beta chains came from one sample sequenced in a study of blood T cell repertoires in COVID-19. TCRdb's copy holds only in-frame clones and misses some; the assay was immunoSEQ multiplex PCR. This table has over 400,000 clones, approximately 85% appearing once. Sequencing used peripheral blood. All receptors derive from a human donor in a cohort sampled during active COVID-19.

This clone was detected once. The chain has TRBV11-2 and TRBJ1-2; D call uncertain. Germline loops: CDR1 SGHAT, CDR2 FQNNGV. Trimming took off 5 bases at V and 6 bases at J, with 22 bases between the two ends. This CDR3 is built from 16 residues. DNA for the CDR3: TGTGCCAGCAGCCAATCAGACGTGAGGGATCCAGATGGCTACACCTTC. Residues: CASSQSDVRDPDGYTF.

The genes are TRBV19 and TRBJ2-3, with 10 bases fitting TRBD2. Germline CDR1 is LNHDA and CDR2 is SQIVND (reference sequence). The V and J ends lost 9 bases and 3 bases, in that order; junction bases with no gene match: 9. There are 15 residues in the CDR3. CDR3 nucleotides: TGTGCCAGCCGGCTAGCGGGAGTTCGGACAGATACGCAGTATTTT. This gives the protein CASRLAGVRTDTQYF.

This chain uses TRBV3-1 (or the pseudogene TRBV3-2) with TRBJ2-7; D might be TRBD2 (5 bases). The CDR3 length is 13 residues. The V end was cut by 3 bases, the J end by 7 bases, with 13 bases between. Per germline, CDR1 LGHDT and CDR2 YNNKEL (reference sequence). The CDR3 bases are TGTGCCAGCAGCCATCGGGGTCTGGGGGAGCAGTACTTC. Residues: CASSHRGLGEQYF.

V is TRBV19 and J is TRBJ2-3, with 7 bases aligning to TRBD2. CDR1 and CDR2 from the germline V gene are LNHDA and SQIVND (reference sequence). The CDR3 length is 17 residues. After removal of 2 bases from V and 2 bases from J, the junction contained 10 bases not matched to a gene. For the CDR3, the DNA is TGTGCCAGTAGTATAAGTTCTCCAGCGGGAAACACAGATACGCAGTATTTT. Residues: CASSISSPAGNTDTQYF.

The chain uses TRBV7-2 and TRBJ1-4; maybe TRBD1 (6 bases). The germline V and J ends were trimmed by 5 bases and 0 bases, with 10 bases remaining between them. The length of the CDR3 is 15 residues. The V gene's germline CDR1 is SGHTA and CDR2 FQGNSA. CDR3 residues: CASSPRTATNEKLFF. DNA of the CDR3: TGTGCCAGCAGCCCTCGGACAGCAACTAATGAAAAACTGTTTTTT.

This chain connects TRBV4-3 to TRBJ1-2; 8 bases fit TRBD1. This CDR3 spans 15 amino acids. The J segment lost 6 bases and the V segment lost 1 base, leaving 7 bases of the junction unmatched. Germline values: CDR1 LGHNA, CDR2 YSLEER. CDR3 loop: CASSQAADRENGYTF. As DNA, the CDR3 is TGCGCCAGCAGCCAAGCCGCGGACAGGGAGAATGGCTACACCTTC.

V gene TRBV7-2 combines with J gene TRBJ2-3; 7 bases match TRBD2. The CDR3 extends over 17 amino acids. Germline V CDR1 and CDR2: SGHTA, FQGNSA. J lost 4 bases, V lost 7 bases, and 17 bases had no gene match. This CDR3 reads CASTSQFLRETPDTQYF. CDR3 DNA: TGTGCCAGCACCTCTCAGTTTTTGCGGGAGACCCCAGATACGCAGTATTTT.

A single count supports this clone. This sequence joins TRBV6-5 and TRBJ2-7; maybe TRBD1 (5 bases). V was clipped by 0 bases and J by 3 bases, with 9 bases between them. The CDR3 spans 14 residues. The germline gives CDR1 MNHEY, CDR2 SVGAGI. CDR3 DNA sequence: TGTGCCAGCAGTTACTCTGCCAGGGTCTACGAGCAGTACTTC. It is translated as CASSYSARVYEQYF.

This clone has only a few counts. The V gene is TRBV18, the J gene TRBJ2-7; D perhaps matches TRBD1 (6 bases). The CDR3 is 16 amino acids. The ends were cut back, 2 bases at V and 7 bases at J, with 21 bases in the middle. Germline V lookup: CDR1 KGHSH, CDR2 LQKENI. CDR3 in DNA: TGTGCCAGCTCACCATCTCGCTGGCAGGGGCTGAGGGAGCAGTACTTC. It specifies CASSPSRWQGLREQYF.

V is TRBV7-8 and J is TRBJ2-4; TRBD2 matches at 7 bases. Germline V gene data show CDR1 as SGHVS and CDR2 as FQNEAQ. The CDR3 contains 17 residues. Germline trimming cut 1 base from V and 6 bases from J; bases unmatched to any gene: 12. CDR3 in DNA: TGTGCCAGCAGCTTAGAAGGCGGGAGTAGTCGTGGAAACATTCAGTACTTC. Translation gives CASSLEGGSSRGNIQYF.

CDR3 nucleotide sequence: TGTGCCAGCAGCTTGGGGCTGGGGGCAAGGGAGACCCAGTACTTC. It codes for CASSLGLGARETQYF. This chain joins TRBV5-4 and TRBJ2-5, with D possibly being TRBD1 (6 bases). Germline loops: CDR1 SGHNT, CDR2 YYREEE (reference sequence). The CDR3 covers 15 residues. The V and J ends lost 0 bases and 5 bases respectively, with 14 bases between them.

The CDR3 nucleotides are TGTGCCAGCTCACCACTTCCAGCCATATATTTT. This translates into CASSPLPAIYF. V gene TRBV18 combines with J gene TRBJ1-3; D remains unclear. Trimming took 1 base from V and 11 from J, leaving 6 bases between them. CDR3 size: 11 residues. Germline-derived CDR1 and CDR2 are KGHSH and LQKENI.

The V call is TRBV4-3, the J call TRBJ2-1; a weak D match, TRBD1 (5 bases). The CDR3 is made up of 15 amino acids. The V gene lost 1 base and the J gene lost 4 bases, with 11 bases spanning the gap. Germline CDR1 is LGHNA and CDR2 is YSLEER. CDR3 loop: CASSQVQGRYNEQFF. DNA of the CDR3: TGCGCCAGCAGCCAAGTCCAGGGCAGGTACAATGAGCAGTTCTTC.

This chain links TRBV7-2 with TRBJ2-2, with 12 nucleotides matching TRBD2. The CDR3 has 17 residues. The germline CDR1 and CDR2 sequences are SGHTA and FQGNSA. V gave up 1 base and J gave up 3 bases; unmatched junction bases: 3. The CDR3 nucleotides are TGTGCCAGCAGCTTAGTCTCTAGCGGGAGGGACACCGGGGAGCTGTTTTTT. Translation gives CASSLVSSGRDTGELFF.

The rearrangement joins TRBV6-6 to TRBJ2-7; perhaps TRBD1 as D (6 bases). CDR3 length: 14 residues. Germline loops: CDR1 MNHNY, CDR2 SVGAGI (reference sequence). The V end lost 2 bases, the J end lost 5 bases, and 13 bases lay between the germline ends. CDR3 region: CASSYRPGTNEQYF. The CDR3 coding sequence is TGTGCCAGCAGTTACCGTCCAGGGACAAACGAGCAGTACTTC.

The chain carries TRBV9 and TRBJ2-3, with 8 bases lining up with TRBD2. This CDR3 contains 18 residues. V lost 4 bases and J lost 4; bases outside the gene matches: 17. Germline loops: CDR1 SGDLS, CDR2 YYNGEE. The DNA of the CDR3 is TGTGCCAGCAGCCCTCGCGGGGGCATAGCGGGAATGGCAGATACGCAGTATTTT. It codes for CASSPRGGIAGMADTQYF.

The chain couples TRBV28 to TRBJ1-5; D not certain. The CDR3 runs 13 residues. Germline loops: CDR1 MDHEN, CDR2 SYDVKM. V lost 7 bases, J lost 4 bases, and 11 bases lay in between. CDR3 region: CASNQAPNQPQHF. The CDR3 nucleotides are TGTGCCAGCAACCAAGCGCCGAATCAGCCCCAGCATTTT.

This chain uses TRBV24-1 with TRBJ2-5, with D uncertain. The CDR3 contains 13 residues. The germline V and J ends were trimmed by 3 bases and 5 bases, with 9 bases remaining between them. The V gene's germline CDR1 is KGHDR and CDR2 SFDVKD. Here the CDR3 DNA reads TGTGCCACCAGTGATGGGCAGTTCGAGACCCAGTACTTC. Its translation: CATSDGQFETQYF.

J is TRBJ2-7 and V is TRBV28, with TRBD2 matching over 10 bases. This CDR3 has 16 residues. The trim removed 3 bases at V and 3 bases at J, leaving 8 bases unmatched. Per germline, CDR1 MDHEN and CDR2 SYDVKM. The CDR3 is CASSFIPQREGYEQYF. DNA for the CDR3: TGTGCCAGCAGTTTTATTCCCCAGCGGGAGGGCTACGAGCAGTACTTC.

Only a few counts were recorded for this clone. This chain connects TRBV24-1 to TRBJ2-5; possibly TRBD2 for D (6 bases). Trimming pared 3 bases from V and 1 base from J, leaving 14 bases between. Germline V gives CDR1 KGHDR, CDR2 SFDVKD. This CDR3 comprises 16 residues. CDR3 protein: CATSDDLSGTQETQYF. The CDR3 nucleotides read TGTGCCACCAGTGATGACCTTAGCGGAACCCAAGAGACCCAGTACTTC.

V gene TRBV5-1 combines with J gene TRBJ2-2, with D tentatively TRBD2 (5 bases). CDR3 length: 13 amino acids. With 1 base removed from V and 6 bases from J, the gap between germline ends came to 7 bases. The V gene's germline CDR1 is SGHRS and CDR2 YFSETQ. Here the CDR3 reads CASSLIGAGELFF. CDR3 DNA: TGCGCCAGCAGCTTGATCGGGGCCGGGGAGCTGTTTTTT.